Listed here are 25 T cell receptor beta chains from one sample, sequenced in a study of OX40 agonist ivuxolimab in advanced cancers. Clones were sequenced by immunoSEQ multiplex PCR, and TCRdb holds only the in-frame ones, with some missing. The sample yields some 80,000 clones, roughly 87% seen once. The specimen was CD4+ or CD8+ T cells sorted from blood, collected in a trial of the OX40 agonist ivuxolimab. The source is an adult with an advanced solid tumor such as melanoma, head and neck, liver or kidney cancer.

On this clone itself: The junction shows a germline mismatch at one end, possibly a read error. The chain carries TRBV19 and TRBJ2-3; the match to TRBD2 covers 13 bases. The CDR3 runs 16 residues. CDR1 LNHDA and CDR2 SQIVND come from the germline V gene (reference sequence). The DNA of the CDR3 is TGTGCCAGTAGTTCTCGGACTAGCGGGGGTACAGATACGCAGTGTTTT. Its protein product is CASSSRTSGGTDTQCF.

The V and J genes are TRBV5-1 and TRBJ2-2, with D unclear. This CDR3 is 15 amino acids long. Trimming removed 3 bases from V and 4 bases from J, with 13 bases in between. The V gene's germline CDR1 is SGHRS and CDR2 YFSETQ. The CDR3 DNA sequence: TGCGCCAGCAGCTCCTACGCCAAGGGCACCGGGGAGCTGTTTTTT. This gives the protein CASSSYAKGTGELFF.

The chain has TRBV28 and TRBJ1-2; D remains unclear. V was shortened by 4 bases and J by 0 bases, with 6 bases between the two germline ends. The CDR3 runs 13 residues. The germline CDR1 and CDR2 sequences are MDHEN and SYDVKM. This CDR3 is CASSSNTNYGYTF. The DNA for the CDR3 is TGTGCCAGCAGTTCGAATACTAACTATGGCTACACCTTC.

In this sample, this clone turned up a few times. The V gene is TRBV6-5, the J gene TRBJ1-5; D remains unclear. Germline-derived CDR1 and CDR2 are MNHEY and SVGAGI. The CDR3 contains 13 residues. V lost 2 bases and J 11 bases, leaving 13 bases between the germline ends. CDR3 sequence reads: CASSYERGRSQHF. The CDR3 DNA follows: TGTGCCAGCAGTTACGAACGTGGAAGGTCCCAGCATTTT.

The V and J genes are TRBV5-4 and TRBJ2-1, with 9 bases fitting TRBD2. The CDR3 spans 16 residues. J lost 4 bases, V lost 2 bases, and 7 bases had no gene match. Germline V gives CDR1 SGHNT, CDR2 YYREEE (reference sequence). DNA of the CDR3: TGTGCCAGCAGCTTACCCCTAGCGGGATCTTACAATGAGCAGTTCTTC. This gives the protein CASSLPLAGSYNEQFF.

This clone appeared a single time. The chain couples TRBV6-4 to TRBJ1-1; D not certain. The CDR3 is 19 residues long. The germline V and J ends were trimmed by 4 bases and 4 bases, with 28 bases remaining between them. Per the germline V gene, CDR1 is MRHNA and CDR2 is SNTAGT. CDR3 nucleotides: TGTGCCAGCAGTGCCTATTCCCTGAGACGATTTAAGCGTGTCACTGAAGCTTTCTTT. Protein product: CASSAYSLRRFKRVTEAFF.

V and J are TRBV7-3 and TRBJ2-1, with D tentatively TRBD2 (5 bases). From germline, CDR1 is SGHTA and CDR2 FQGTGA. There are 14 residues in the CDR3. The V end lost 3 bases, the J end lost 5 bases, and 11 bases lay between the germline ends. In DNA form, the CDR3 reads TGTGCCAGCAGCTTTTCGGGATCCCACAATGAGCAGTTCTTC. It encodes CASSFSGSHNEQFF. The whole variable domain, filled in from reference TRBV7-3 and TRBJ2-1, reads GAGVSQTPSNKVTEKGKYVELRCDPISGHTALYWYRQSLGQGPEFLIYFQGTGAADDSGLPNDRFFAVRPEGSVSTLKIQRTERGDSAVYLCASSFSGSHNEQFFGPGTRLTVL.

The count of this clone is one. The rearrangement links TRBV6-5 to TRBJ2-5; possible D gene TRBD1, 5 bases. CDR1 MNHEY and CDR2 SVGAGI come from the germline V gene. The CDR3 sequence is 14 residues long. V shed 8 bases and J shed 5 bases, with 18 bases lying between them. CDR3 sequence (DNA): TGTGCCAGCCAACCAGGGAAGGGCCGGGAGACCCAGTACTTC. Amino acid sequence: CASQPGKGRETQYF.

The CDR3 DNA is TGTGCCAGTAGAGACGACCCCACAGATACGCAGTATTTT. Encoded protein: CASRDDPTDTQYF. The V and J genes are TRBV19 and TRBJ2-3, with D unresolved. This CDR3 region has 13 residues. In germline, CDR1 is LNHDA, CDR2 SQIVND (reference sequence). The V end was cut by 6 bases, the J end by 2 bases, with 9 bases between.

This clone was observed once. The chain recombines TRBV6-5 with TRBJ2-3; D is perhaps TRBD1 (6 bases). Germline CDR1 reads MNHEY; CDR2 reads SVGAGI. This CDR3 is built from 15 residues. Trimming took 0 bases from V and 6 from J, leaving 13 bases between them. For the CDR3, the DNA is TGTGCCAGCAGTTACTCGGGGGCGTCAACGGATACGCAGTATTTT. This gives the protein CASSYSGASTDTQYF.

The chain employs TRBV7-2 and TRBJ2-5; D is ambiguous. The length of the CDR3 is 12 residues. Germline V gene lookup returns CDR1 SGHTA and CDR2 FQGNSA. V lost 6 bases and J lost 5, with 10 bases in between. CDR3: CASSLERETQYF. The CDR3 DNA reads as TGTGCCAGCAGTCTAGAACGGGAGACCCAGTACTTC.

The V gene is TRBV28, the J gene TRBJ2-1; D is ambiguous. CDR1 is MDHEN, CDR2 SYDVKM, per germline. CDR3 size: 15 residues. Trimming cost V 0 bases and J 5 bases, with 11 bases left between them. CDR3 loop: CASSLWGRLDNEQFF. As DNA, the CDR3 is TGTGCCAGCAGTTTATGGGGAAGGCTTGACAATGAGCAGTTCTTC.

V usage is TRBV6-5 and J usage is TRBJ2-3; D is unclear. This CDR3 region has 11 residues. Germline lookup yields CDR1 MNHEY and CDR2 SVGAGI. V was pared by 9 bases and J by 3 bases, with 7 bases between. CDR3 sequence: CASCGTDTQYF. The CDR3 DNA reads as TGTGCCAGTTGTGGGACAGATACGCAGTATTTT.

The CDR3 DNA is TGCGCCAGCAGCCAAGAGGCCGGGACTAGCGGGGTTAATACGCAGTATTTT. Residues: CASSQEAGTSGVNTQYF. The rearrangement links TRBV4-1 to TRBJ2-3; 13 nucleotides agree with TRBD2. The CDR3 is made up of 17 amino acids. Germline CDR1 reads MGHRA; CDR2 reads YSYEKL. V shed 0 bases and J 7 bases; nucleotides not matched to a gene: 7.

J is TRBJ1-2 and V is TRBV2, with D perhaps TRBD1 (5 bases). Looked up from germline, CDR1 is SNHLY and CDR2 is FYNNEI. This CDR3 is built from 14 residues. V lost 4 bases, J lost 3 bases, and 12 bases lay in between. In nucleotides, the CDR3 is TGTGCCAGCAGTGTAGGAGAGGGGTACTATGGCTACACCTTC. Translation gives CASSVGEGYYGYTF.

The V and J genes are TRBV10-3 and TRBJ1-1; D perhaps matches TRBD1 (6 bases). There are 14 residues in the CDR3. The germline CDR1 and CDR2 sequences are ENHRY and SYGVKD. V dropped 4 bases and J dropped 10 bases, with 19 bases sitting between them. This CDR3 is CAISGGPGGEVAFF. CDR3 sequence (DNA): TGTGCCATCAGTGGGGGGCCGGGGGGCGAGGTAGCTTTCTTT.

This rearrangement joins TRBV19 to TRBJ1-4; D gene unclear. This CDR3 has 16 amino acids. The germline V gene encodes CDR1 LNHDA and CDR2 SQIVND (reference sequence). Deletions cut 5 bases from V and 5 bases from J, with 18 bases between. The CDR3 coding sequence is TGTGCCAGTAGTGCGCTCGAGGTCGGGCGGAATGAAAAACTGTTTTTT. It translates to CASSALEVGRNEKLFF. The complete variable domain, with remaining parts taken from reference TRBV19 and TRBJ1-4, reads DGGITQSPKYLFRKEGQNVTLSCEQNLNHDAMYWYRQDPGQGLRLIYYSQIVNDFQKGDIAEGYSVSREKKESFPLTVTSAQKNPTAFYLCASSALEVGRNEKLFFGSGTQLSVL.

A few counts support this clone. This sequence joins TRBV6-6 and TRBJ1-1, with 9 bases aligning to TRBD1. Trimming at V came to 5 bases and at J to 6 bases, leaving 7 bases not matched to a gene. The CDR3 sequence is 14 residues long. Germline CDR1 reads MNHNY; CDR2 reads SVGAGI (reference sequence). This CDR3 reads CASSPQGAKAEAFF. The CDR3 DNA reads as TGTGCCAGCAGTCCACAGGGGGCCAAGGCTGAAGCTTTCTTT.

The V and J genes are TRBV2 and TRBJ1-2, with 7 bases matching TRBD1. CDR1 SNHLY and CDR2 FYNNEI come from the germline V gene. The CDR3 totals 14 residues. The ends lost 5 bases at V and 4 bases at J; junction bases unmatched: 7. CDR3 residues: CASSNRGESYGYTF. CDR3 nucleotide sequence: TGTGCCAGCAGTAACAGGGGAGAGAGCTATGGCTACACCTTC.

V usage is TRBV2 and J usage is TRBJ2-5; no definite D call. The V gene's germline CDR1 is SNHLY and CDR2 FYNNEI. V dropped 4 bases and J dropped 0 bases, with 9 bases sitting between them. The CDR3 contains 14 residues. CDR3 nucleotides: TGTGCCAGCAGTGGCCAGCCGTACCAAGAGACCCAGTACTTC. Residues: CASSGQPYQETQYF.

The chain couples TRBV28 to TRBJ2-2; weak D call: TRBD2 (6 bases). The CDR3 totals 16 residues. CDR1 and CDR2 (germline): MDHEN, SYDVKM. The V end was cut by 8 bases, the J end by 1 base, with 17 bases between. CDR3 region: CASRSGGRGNTGELFF. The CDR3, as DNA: TGTGCCAGCCGATCCGGGGGAAGGGGGAACACCGGGGAGCTGTTTTTT.

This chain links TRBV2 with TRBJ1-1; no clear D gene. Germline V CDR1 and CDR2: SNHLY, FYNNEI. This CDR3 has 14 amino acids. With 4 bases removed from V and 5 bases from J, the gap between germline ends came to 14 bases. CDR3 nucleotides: TGTGCCAGCAGTGTTGGATCCCAGAAGACTGAAGCTTTCTTT. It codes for CASSVGSQKTEAFF.

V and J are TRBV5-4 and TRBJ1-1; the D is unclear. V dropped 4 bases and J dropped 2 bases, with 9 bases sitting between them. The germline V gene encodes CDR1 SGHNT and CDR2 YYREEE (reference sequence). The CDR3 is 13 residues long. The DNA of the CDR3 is TGTGCCAGCAGCGCAACAGTCAACACTGAAGCTTTCTTT. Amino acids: CASSATVNTEAFF.

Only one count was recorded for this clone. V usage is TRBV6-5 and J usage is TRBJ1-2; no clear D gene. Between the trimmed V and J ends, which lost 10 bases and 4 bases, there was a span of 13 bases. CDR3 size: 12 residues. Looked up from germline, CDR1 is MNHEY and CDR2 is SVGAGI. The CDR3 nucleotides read TGTGCCACCTCTCTGAGTGTCTATGGCTACACCTTC. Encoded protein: CATSLSVYGYTF.

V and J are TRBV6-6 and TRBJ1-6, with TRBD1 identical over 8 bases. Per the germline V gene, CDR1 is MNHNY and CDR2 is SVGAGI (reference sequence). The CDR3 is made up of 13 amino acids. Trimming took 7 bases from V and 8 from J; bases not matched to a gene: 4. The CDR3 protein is CASKGQGDSPLHF. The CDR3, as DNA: TGTGCCAGCAAAGGACAGGGCGATTCACCCCTCCACTTT.